This entry features one T cell receptor beta chain sequence. PCR employed 60 Vbeta and 13 Jbeta primers. Using immunoSEQ multiplex PCR, the repertoire was profiled, and TCRdb retains in-frame clones only, with some absent. The repertoire holds about 160,000 clones, approximately 80% seen once, with 1.5% to 2.5% in the top ten. Per germline, CDR1 SGHVS and CDR2 FQNEAQ. This CDR3 has 15 amino acids. The J segment lost 4 bases and the V segment lost 5 bases, leaving 9 bases of the junction unmatched. These data are taken from a study of cytomegalovirus exposure and HLA in healthy donors. The J gene is TRBJ1-2, the V gene TRBV7-8; the match to TRBD1 covers 8 bases. What was sequenced was PBMCs. The sequence was collected from a man between 18 and 29 years old in good health and CMV-seronegative. CDR3 loop: CASSLRAGGAYGYTF. For the CDR3, the DNA is TGTGCCAGCAGCCTACGGGCAGGGGGCGCCTATGGCTACACCTTC.